The rows below give T cell receptor beta chains drawn from one sample of a study of human T cells and chemical hapten exposure. One entry per CDR3 protein results from TCRdb running MiXCR on the RACE reads. The sample lists roughly 40,000 distinct CDR3 sequences; 8.5% to 10% were seen once. Here the sequenced sample was whole blood, taken in connection with sensitization to the hapten diphenylcyclopropenone (DPC). These receptors originate from a woman under 40 with alopecia areata. Some clones in this sample may be carry-over from other donors' samples. Each CDR3 is given with its conserved first and last residue. The order of the fields is V gene, CDR3 length, clone size, D gene, J gene, CDR3 DNA, CDR3 protein. A D gene is named only where the DNA matches it firmly. Rows may omit the clone size; those that give it use once, few, many or a size class.

TRBV20-1,10,few,NA,TRBJ2-5,TGCAGTGCCGCGGTGGAGACCCAGTACTTC,CSAAVETQYF
TRBV20-1,15,few,NA,TRBJ2-3,TGCAGTGCTAGAGATCCCCGGACTAGCACAGATACGCAGTATTTT,CSARDPRTSTDTQYF
TRBV6-2/TRBV6-3,14,many,NA,TRBJ2-3,TGTGCCAGCAGCCTTCTACGTAGCGGAGATACGCAGTATTTT,CASSLLRSGDTQYF
TRBV27,14,few,NA,TRBJ1-3,TGTGCCAGCAGTTATACAGGGTCTGGAAACACCATATATTTT,CASSYTGSGNTIYF
TRBV20-1,16,few,NA,TRBJ1-4,TGCAGTGCTAGAGATTATAAGGGAGGAACTAATGAAAAACTGTTTTTT,CSARDYKGGTNEKLFF
TRBV5-1,14,many,TRBD2,TRBJ2-3,TGCGCCAGCAGCCCGGGAGGGTACACAGATACGCAGTATTTT,CASSPGGYTDTQYF
TRBV6-2/TRBV6-3,13,NA,NA,TRBJ2-5,TGTGCCAGCAGTTCGCCGGGGCAGTCGGCCCAGTACTTC,CASSSPGQSAQYF
TRBV5-1,15,few,NA,TRBJ2-7,TGCGCCAGCAGCTTGGACCCAGGGATAATCTACGAGCAGTACTTC,CASSLDPGIIYEQYF
TRBV20-1,16,NA,NA,TRBJ1-5,TGCAGTGCGGCTGCGCAGGGGAATAGGGGCAATCAGCCCCAGCATTTT,CSAAAQGNRGNQPQHF
TRBV7-2,15,many,NA,TRBJ1-5,TGTGCCAGCAGCCTCCGGACTGGGAGCAATCAGCCCCAGCATTTT,CASSLRTGSNQPQHF
TRBV5-1,15,NA,NA,TRBJ2-7,TGCGCCAGCAGCTTGGCAGGCGACATCTCCTACGAGCAGTACTTC,CASSLAGDISYEQYF
TRBV29-1,16,NA,NA,TRBJ2-2,TGCAGCGTTGAAGATCTCGGTGGACGAAGCACCGGGGAGCTGTTTTTT,CSVEDLGGRSTGELFF
TRBV6-2/TRBV6-3,14,few,NA,TRBJ2-6,TGTGCCAGCAGGGAATCATGGGGGGCCAACGTCCTGACTTTC,CASRESWGANVLTF
TRBV7-8,12,few,NA,TRBJ2-5,TGTGCCAGCAGCTTAGCGCGGGAGACCCAGTACTTC,CASSLARETQYF
TRBV5-4,16,few,TRBD2,TRBJ2-5,TGTGCCAGCAGCTTTGGCCCAGCGGGGGGGCCTGAGACCCAGTACTTC,CASSFGPAGGPETQYF
TRBV11-2,15,NA,TRBD2,TRBJ2-5,TGTGCCAGCAGAAGACTAGCGGGGGACCAAGAGACCCAGTACTTC,CASRRLAGDQETQYF